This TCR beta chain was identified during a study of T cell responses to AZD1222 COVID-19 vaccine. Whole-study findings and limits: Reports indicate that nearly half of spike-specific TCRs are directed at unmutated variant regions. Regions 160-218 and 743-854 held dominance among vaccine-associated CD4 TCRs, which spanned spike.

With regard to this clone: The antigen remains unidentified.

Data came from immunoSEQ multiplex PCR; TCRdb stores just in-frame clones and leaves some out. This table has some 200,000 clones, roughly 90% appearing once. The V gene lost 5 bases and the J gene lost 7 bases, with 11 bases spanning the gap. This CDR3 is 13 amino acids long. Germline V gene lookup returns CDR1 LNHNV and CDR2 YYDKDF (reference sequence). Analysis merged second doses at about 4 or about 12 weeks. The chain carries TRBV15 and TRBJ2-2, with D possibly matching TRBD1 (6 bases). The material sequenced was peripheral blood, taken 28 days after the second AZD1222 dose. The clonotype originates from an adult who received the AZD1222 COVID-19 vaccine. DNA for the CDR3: TGTGCCACCAGCCGCAGGGGTAACGGGGAGCTGTTTTTT. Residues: CATSRRGNGELFF.